The 18 T cell receptor beta chains reported below all come from one sample, sequenced in a study of T cells in Graves' hyperthyroidism and ophthalmopathy. RNA transcripts provided the source from which TCR beta CDR3 regions were amplified. TCR CDR3 regions were first amplified by RT-PCR with HTBI primers. A single record per CDR3 protein comes from TCRdb applying MiXCR to the multiplex PCR reads. The profile shows hundreds of thousands of distinct CDR3 sequences, roughly 14% of them singletons. Sequenced material: blood. All receptors derive from a woman between 50 and 59 years old with Graves' ophthalmopathy.

This clonotype was observed a handful of times. V is TRBV4-3 and J is TRBJ1-1; D not certain. The length of the CDR3 is 13 residues. Germline CDR1 is LGHNA and CDR2 is YSLEER. V dropped 0 bases and J dropped 6 bases, with 8 bases sitting between them. The CDR3 DNA reads as TGCGCCAGCAGCCAAGATTGGAGCGCTGAAGCTTTCTTT. Protein sequence: CASSQDWSAEAFF.

The chain uses TRBV5-1 and TRBJ1-1; D not resolved. CDR3 length: 14 amino acids. Trimming stripped 4 bases from V and 0 bases from J, with 10 bases between. Germline CDR1 reads SGHRS; CDR2 reads YFSETQ. DNA of the CDR3: TGCGCCAGCAGCACCGTAGGACTGAACACTGAAGCTTTCTTT. It yields the protein CASSTVGLNTEAFF.

This clonotype was detected many times. The chain uses TRBV7-2 and TRBJ2-2, with 12 bases that match TRBD2. This CDR3 comprises 14 residues. Germline V lookup: CDR1 SGHTA, CDR2 FQGNSA. The V gene end was trimmed by 4 bases and the J gene end by 13 bases; junction bases not matched to a gene: 7. In nucleotides, the CDR3 is TGTGCCAGCAGCTACGGACTAGCGGGATTAGGGCTGTTTTTT. Translated, it gives CASSYGLAGLGLFF.

The sample holds many counts of this clonotype. V usage is TRBV12-3 or TRBV12-4 and J usage is TRBJ2-7; D might be TRBD2 (6 bases). This CDR3 comprises 15 residues. V gave up 5 bases and J gave up 2 bases, with 16 bases separating them. The CDR3, as DNA: TGTGCCAGCAGTCCCCTTTGGCGGGGCACCTACGAGCAGTACTTC. Translation: CASSPLWRGTYEQYF.

The table lists this clonotype with many counts. The rearrangement links TRBV20-1 to TRBJ1-1; 9 nucleotides agree with TRBD1. Trimming took 0 bases from V and 5 from J; bases not matched to a gene: 7. The CDR3 has 15 residues. Germline CDR1 is DFQATT and CDR2 is SNEGSKA (reference sequence). The CDR3: CSAREPDRGGTEAFF. DNA for the CDR3: TGCAGTGCTAGAGAACCCGACAGGGGGGGGACTGAAGCTTTCTTT.

This clonotype was counted many times. The chain carries TRBV10-3 and TRBJ2-1, with a weak D call TRBD2 (5 bases). Trimming left V 0 bases short and J 0 bases short, with 12 bases between. The CDR3 spans 17 residues. Germline V CDR1 and CDR2: ENHRY, SYGVKD. The CDR3 region is CAISESKAGSSYNEQFF. CDR3 nucleotides: TGTGCCATCAGTGAGTCGAAGGCGGGTAGCTCCTACAATGAGCAGTTCTTC.

V is TRBV4-1 and J is TRBJ2-5, with 8 bases aligning to TRBD1. Trimming cost V 4 bases and J 5 bases; bases outside gene matches: 9. CDR1 and CDR2 from the germline V gene are MGHRA and YSYEKL. This CDR3 contains 15 residues. CDR3 nucleotides: TGCGCCAGCAGCCTAAGACAGGGGATAGGGGAGACCCAGTACTTC. Protein: CASSLRQGIGETQYF.

This clonotype occurred many times. V gene TRBV7-2 combines with J gene TRBJ2-1, with TRBD2 identical over 7 bases. Germline assignment: CDR1 SGHTA and CDR2 FQGNSA. With 0 bases clipped from V and 6 bases from J, the junction kept 2 bases outside the gene matches. The CDR3 has 14 residues. CDR3 sequence: CASSLAGTINEQFF. In DNA, the CDR3 is TGTGCCAGCAGCTTAGCGGGGACTATCAATGAGCAGTTCTTC.

This clonotype is a singleton in its sample. V and J are TRBV28 and TRBJ1-3, with 7 bases that match TRBD1. The V gene end was trimmed by 5 bases and the J gene end by 0 bases; junction bases not matched to a gene: 16. The CDR3 sequence is 19 residues long. Germline V gives CDR1 MDHEN, CDR2 SYDVKM. CDR3 sequence reads: CASSTPGQSFWDSGNTIYF. CDR3 bases: TGTGCCAGCAGTACACCGGGACAGTCCTTTTGGGACTCTGGAAACACCATATATTTT.

The CDR3, as DNA: TGTGCCAGCAGTTTCCCCCAGGGTTTTATATACAATGAGCAGTTCTTC. It is translated as CASSFPQGFIYNEQFF. The chain has TRBV28 and TRBJ2-1, with D perhaps TRBD1 (5 bases). From germline, CDR1 is MDHEN and CDR2 SYDVKM. The CDR3 extends over 16 amino acids. The V and J ends lost 3 bases and 4 bases respectively, with 16 bases between them.

This clonotype was counted many times. The V call is TRBV2, the J call TRBJ1-1, with D hard to call. V lost 1 base and J lost 7, with 4 bases in between. The CDR3 runs 11 residues. Looked up from germline, CDR1 is SNHLY and CDR2 is FYNNEI. This chain's CDR3 is CASSEVSEAFF. CDR3 DNA: TGTGCCAGCAGTGAAGTCAGTGAAGCTTTCTTT.

Ten or more counts support this clonotype. The V gene is TRBV7-2, the J gene TRBJ2-7, with D unresolved. Germline CDR1 and CDR2: SGHTA and FQGNSA. V was trimmed by 1 base and J by 0 bases, leaving 10 bases between them. The CDR3 is 15 residues long. The CDR3 spells CASSLGKLTSYEQYF. CDR3 DNA sequence: TGTGCCAGCAGCTTAGGGAAATTAACCTCCTACGAGCAGTACTTC.

The table lists this clonotype with many counts. The V and J genes are TRBV2 and TRBJ2-7, with 8 bases aligning to TRBD1. The CDR3 has 12 amino acids. Looked up from germline, CDR1 is SNHLY and CDR2 is FYNNEI. The junction had 1 base not matched to a gene; V was cut back by 6 bases and J by 3 bases. The CDR3 reads CASRGTGYEQYF. The CDR3 DNA sequence: TGTGCCAGCAGAGGGACAGGCTACGAGCAGTACTTC.

This clonotype came up many times. This chain links TRBV14 with TRBJ2-1; 8 positions match TRBD2. V shed 5 bases, J shed 6 bases, and the junction held 18 bases outside the gene matches. The germline CDR1 and CDR2 sequences are SGHDN and FVKESK. The CDR3 runs 18 residues. The CDR3 reads CASSDTSKAGVYFNEQFF. The CDR3 DNA sequence: TGTGCCAGCAGCGATACATCTAAAGCGGGAGTCTACTTCAATGAGCAGTTCTTC.

This chain links TRBV4-1 with TRBJ1-3; weak D call: TRBD1 (6 bases). There are 16 residues in the CDR3. V lost 3 bases and J lost 4, with 16 bases in between. The germline CDR1 and CDR2 sequences are MGHRA and YSYEKL. CDR3 residues: CASSHYATGRGNTIYF. DNA for the CDR3: TGCGCCAGCAGCCACTACGCAACAGGGCGCGGAAACACCATATATTTT.

Here the CDR3 reads CASSLVQGEKLFF. The CDR3, as DNA: TGTGCCAGCAGCTTAGTCCAGGGGGAAAAACTGTTTTTT. The V call is TRBV7-9, the J call TRBJ1-4; D might be TRBD1 (6 bases). CDR3 length: 13 residues. Germline V gene lookup returns CDR1 SEHNR and CDR2 FQNEAQ (reference sequence). The V gene lost 1 base and the J gene lost 8 bases, with 8 bases spanning the gap.

The chain uses TRBV6-2 or TRBV6-3 and TRBJ1-3; D unclear. This CDR3 has 13 residues. The germline V gene has CDR1 MNHEY and CDR2 SVGEGT. Trimming pared 7 bases from V and 4 bases from J, leaving 11 bases between. The chain's CDR3 is CASTKGGGNTIYF. The CDR3 region has the DNA TGTGCCAGCACCAAGGGCGGGGGAAACACCATATATTTT.

Ten or more counts support this clonotype. V and J are TRBV28 and TRBJ2-4; D perhaps matches TRBD1 (5 bases). With 1 base removed from V and 2 bases from J, the gap between germline ends came to 12 bases. CDR1 is MDHEN and CDR2 is SYDVKM in the germline V gene. The CDR3 sequence is 16 residues long. The DNA of the CDR3 is TGTGCCAGCAGTTTATTTGGGGCGCTGACCAAAAACATTCAGTACTTC. It is translated as CASSLFGALTKNIQYF.